Sequencing of this TCR beta chain was carried out in a study of CD8 T cells in ankylosing spondylitis. Study-wide results and limits: The disease-linked clones had a CD8+ phenotype and low blood frequencies. Some motif variants had been reported before (in reactive arthritis synovial fluid and blood). Reported data indicate significant enrichment of disease-linked clones within matched ankylosing spondylitis synovial fluid. Among TCR beta sequences, a motif of under ten highly homologous variants appeared characteristic of ankylosing spondylitis blood.

Germline lookup yields CDR1 SQVTM and CDR2 ANQGSEA. CDR3 length equals 14 residues. V lost 3 bases and J lost 8, with 17 bases in between. For this clonotype: What it recognizes is unknown.

The authors made TCR beta libraries by quantitative 5'-RACE with molecular barcodes. TCRdb re-analysed the 5' RACE reads in MiXCR, keeping a single row per CDR3 protein. The sample includes approximately 440,000 distinct CDR3 sequences, about a sixth of them seen just once. This receptor was obtained from a male donor with ankylosing spondylitis. J is TRBJ2-1 and V is TRBV29-1, with D possibly being TRBD2 (5 bases). Source material: blood, either unsorted or a sorted T cell fraction (not recorded which). CDR3 in amino acids: CSVERADPGYEQFF. CDR3 bases: TGCAGCGTTGAGAGGGCAGATCCCGGGTATGAGCAGTTCTTC.